This T cell receptor beta chain was found in a study of T-cell reconstitution after alpha-beta-depleted transplantation in children. General study findings and limits: Newly made T cells mostly supplied T-cell counts and diversity one year after transplant. Alpha-beta T cells about two months after transplant reportedly derived from several hundred expanded graft clones. Recipient T cells and thymic progenitors that survived gave rise to the high TCRbeta diversity observed at day 60 in some patients.

Preparing the TCRbeta library involved the use of unique molecular identifiers. TCRdb passed the PCR reads through MiXCR, listing each CDR3 protein once. The repertoire holds approximately 650,000 distinct CDR3 sequences, with under 15% as singletons. The table lists this clonotype with many counts. Its antigen is currently unknown. Per germline, CDR1 DFQATT and CDR2 SNEGSKA (reference sequence). With 3 bases clipped from V and 3 bases from J, the junction kept 12 bases outside the gene matches. CDR3 length: 18 residues. The V gene is TRBV20-1, the J gene TRBJ2-1; 12 nucleotides align to TRBD1. This TCR was recovered from a girl aged 2 to 10 with congenital amegakaryocytic thrombocytopenia, due to receive a stem cell transplant. Sequencing used PBMCs, obtained before TCRalphabeta/CD19-depleted stem cell transplant. For the CDR3, the DNA is TGCAGTGCTAGCCCCATTTCCGGGACAGGGGGCTTCTACAATGAGCAGTTCTTC. Protein sequence: CSASPISGTGGFYNEQFF.